This T cell receptor (beta chain) was observed in a study of T cell repertoires in cytomegalovirus infection. Study-wide results and caveats: Dominating the ex vivo response were HLA-C-restricted CMV-specific TCR beta clonotypes.

TCRdb used MiXCR to reprocess the reads, holding one entry per CDR3 protein. The repertoire has fewer than 550,000 distinct CDR3 sequences, about 11% of them found once; the top ten carry about 10%. Worth noting for this clonotype: The antigen remains unidentified.

The V gene's germline CDR1 is LNHDA and CDR2 SQIVND (reference sequence). CDR3 length: 14 residues. Trimming removed 8 bases from V and 5 bases from J, with 18 bases in between. The chain carries TRBV19 and TRBJ1-1; D is undetermined. Sequenced sample: PBMCs. The clonotype originates from a human donor in good health (CMV status not recorded). Some clones in this sample may be carry-over from other donors' samples. The CDR3 nucleotides read TGTGCCAGTCGTCCAGGACGAACCCTGACTGAAGCTTTCTTT. Amino acid sequence: CASRPGRTLTEAFF.